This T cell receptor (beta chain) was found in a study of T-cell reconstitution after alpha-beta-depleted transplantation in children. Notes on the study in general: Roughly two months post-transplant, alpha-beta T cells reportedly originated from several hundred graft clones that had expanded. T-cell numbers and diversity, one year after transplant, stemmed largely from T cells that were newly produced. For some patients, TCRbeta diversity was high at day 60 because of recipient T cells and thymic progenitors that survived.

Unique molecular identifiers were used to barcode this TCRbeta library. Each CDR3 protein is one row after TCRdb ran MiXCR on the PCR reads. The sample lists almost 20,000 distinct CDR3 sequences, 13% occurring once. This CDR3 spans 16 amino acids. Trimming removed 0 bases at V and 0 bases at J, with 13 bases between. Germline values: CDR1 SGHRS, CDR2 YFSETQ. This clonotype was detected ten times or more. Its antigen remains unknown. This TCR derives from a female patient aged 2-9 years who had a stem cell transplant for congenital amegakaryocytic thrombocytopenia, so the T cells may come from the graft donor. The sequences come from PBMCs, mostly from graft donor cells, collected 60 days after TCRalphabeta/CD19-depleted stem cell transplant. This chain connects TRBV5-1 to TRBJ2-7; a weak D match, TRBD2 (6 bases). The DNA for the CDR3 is TGCGCCAGCAGCTTGGGGGACTCACGGAGCTCCTACGAGCAGTACTTC. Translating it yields CASSLGDSRSSYEQYF. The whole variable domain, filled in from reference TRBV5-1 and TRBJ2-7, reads KAGVTQTPRYLIKTRGQQVTLSCSPISGHRSVSWYQQTPGQGLQFLFEYFSETQRNKGNFPGRFSGRQFSNSRSEMNVSTLELGDSALYLCASSLGDSRSSYEQYFGPGTRLTVT.